Here is one T cell receptor beta chain with its context. No antigen is known for it. This specimen belongs to a study of cytomegalovirus exposure and HLA in healthy donors. Findings and limits, study-wide: Reportedly, TCR beta sequences accurately predicted HLA-A and HLA-B alleles in most subjects. In vitro checks showed that three CMV-associated chains really do target CMV antigens. Several V segments, TRBV6-2 and TRBV6-3 among them, could not be told apart and were dropped.

V dropped 3 bases and J dropped 0 bases, with 7 bases sitting between them. Per the germline V gene, CDR1 is SGDLS and CDR2 is YYNGEE. The CDR3 consists of 15 residues. Primers included in the PCR were 60 Vbeta and 13 Jbeta primers. Profiling relied on immunoSEQ multiplex PCR, and the TCRdb table lists in-frame clones only, not all of them. The table lists about 170,000 clones, around 76% of them singletons, with more than 2% in the top ten. This chain connects TRBV9 to TRBJ2-6; D gene unclear. The origin of this receptor is a woman in her twenties or thirties in good health and CMV-seropositive. Sequencing was done on a sample of PBMCs. CDR3 protein: CASSDWSSGANVLTF. CDR3 DNA: TGTGCCAGCAGCGACTGGAGCTCTGGGGCCAACGTCCTGACTTTC.